The 2 T cell receptor beta chains presented below share a single source sample, sequenced in a study of blood T cell repertoires in COVID-19. Repertoires were generated with immunoSEQ multiplex PCR, while TCRdb's copy carries only in-frame clones and drops some. Among approximately 310,000 clones listed, around 87% were seen once. The sample taken for sequencing was peripheral blood. The receptor source for this set is a woman in her 50s who had recovered from COVID-19.

This chain uses TRBV2 with TRBJ1-5; 7 bases are shared with TRBD1. This CDR3 is built from 18 residues. The germline V gene encodes CDR1 SNHLY and CDR2 FYNNEI. V lost 3 bases and J lost 2; bases outside the gene matches: 13. CDR3 residues: CASSDGRLRGPGNQPQHF. As DNA, the CDR3 is TGTGCCAGCAGTGACGGGCGGCTGAGGGGGCCTGGCAATCAGCCCCAGCATTTT.

The chain links TRBV11-2 to TRBJ1-2, with D possibly being TRBD1 (5 bases). Germline CDR1 SGHAT, CDR2 FQNNGV. CDR3 length: 14 amino acids. The V end was cut by 3 bases, the J end by 13 bases, with 21 bases between. The CDR3 DNA follows: TGTGCCAGCAGCTTCGGGGGGGTGGGCCAGCCTTCCACCTTC. Amino acids: CASSFGGVGQPSTF.